This TCR beta chain emerged from a study of cytomegalovirus exposure and HLA in healthy donors. TCRdb's table, derived via immunoSEQ multiplex PCR, lists solely in-frame clones and lacks some. The sample contains tens of thousands of clones, around 93% of which appear only once. CDR1 and CDR2 from the germline V gene are GTSNPN and SVGIG (reference sequence). Trimming cost V 0 bases and J 7 bases, with 18 bases left between them. This CDR3 contains 15 residues. This sequence originates from a man between 18 and 29 years old in good health and CMV-seronegative. This chain uses TRBV30 with TRBJ2-5; D ambiguous. Sequenced: PBMCs. CDR3 residues: CAWSVQVSSLGTQYF. The CDR3 DNA sequence: TGTGCCTGGAGTGTTCAAGTTTCCAGTCTTGGGACCCAGTACTTC.